A selection of T cell receptor beta chains follows, all from one sample in a study of blood T cell repertoires in COVID-19. Profiling relied on immunoSEQ multiplex PCR, and the TCRdb table lists in-frame clones only, not all of them. The table has fewer than 150,000 clones, 84% seen once. The material sequenced was peripheral blood. These receptors all come from a human donor in a cohort sampled during active COVID-19. Both conserved end residues are part of each CDR3. A D gene is named only where the DNA matches it firmly. The size field is filled for only some rows; it gives once, few, many or a size class.

size,V,D,J,DNA,CDR3
.,TRBV27,.,TRBJ1-2,TGTGCCAGCAGTTTGGCAGGTTTTAACTATGGCTACACCTTC,CASSLAGFNYGYTF
.,TRBV9,.,TRBJ2-3,TGTGCCAGCAGCGGTGGAACCCCGGGAACAGATACGCAGTATTTT,CASSGGTPGTDTQYF
.,TRBV11-2,.,TRBJ2-7,TGTGCCAGCAGCTTAGTTACCGGGGTGACCTACGAGCAGTACTTC,CASSLVTGVTYEQYF
.,TRBV6-4,.,TRBJ1-2,TGTGCCAGCCGAATCAACCTAGGGGGAGTCTATGGCTACACCTTC,CASRINLGGVYGYTF
.,TRBV7-9,.,TRBJ2-5,TGTGCCAGCAGCTTAGCCGACCGAGGTTTAGTCCAAGAGACCCAGTACTTC,CASSLADRGLVQETQYF
few,TRBV5-1,TRBD1,TRBJ1-1,TGCGCCAGCAGCCCGACAGGGCCCTCCATGAACACTGAAGCTTTCTTT,CASSPTGPSMNTEAFF
.,TRBV10-3,TRBD2,TRBJ2-3,TGTGCCACCCGAGATAGCGGGGGTCAGGATACGCAGTATTTT,CATRDSGGQDTQYF
few,TRBV27,TRBD2,TRBJ2-7,TGTGCCAGCAGTTCCCGGAGTAGCGGGGGATTTGAGCAGTACTTC,CASSSRSSGGFEQYF
.,TRBV2,.,TRBJ1-1,TGTGCCAGCAGTGGGCAGGGGAACACTGAAGCTTTCTTT,CASSGQGNTEAFF
once,TRBV7-2,TRBD2,TRBJ2-3,TGTGCCAGCAGCCATAGCGGGAATGAGCAGTATTTT,CASSHSGNEQYF
.,TRBV2,TRBD1,TRBJ2-7,TGTGCCAGCGGGTTTTCGAGGGACAGGGGGCCCCACAGCTCCTACGAGCAGTACTTC,CASGFSRDRGPHSSYEQYF
.,TRBV11-1,.,TRBJ2-2,TGTGCCAGCCTAAGCGGGGAGCTGTTTTTT,CASLSGELFF
.,TRBV6-5,.,TRBJ1-2,TGTGCCAGCAGTTACTCGGCGGCGGGGGATGGCTACACCTTC,CASSYSAAGDGYTF
.,TRBV10-2,.,TRBJ1-4,TGCGCCAGCAGGGGGGGTTATACAACTAATGAAAAACTGTTTTTT,CASRGGYTTNEKLFF
once,TRBV27,.,TRBJ1-1,TGTGCCAGCAGCGACAGCGACCTAATGAACACTGAAGCTTTCTTT,CASSDSDLMNTEAFF
once,TRBV7-2,.,TRBJ2-3,TGTGCCAGCAGCTACCGGGACTCACACACAGATACGCAGTATTTT,CASSYRDSHTDTQYF
.,TRBV19,.,TRBJ2-1,TGTGCCAGTAGTCGAGTGGGGGGTGAGCAGTTCTTC,CASSRVGGEQFF
.,TRBV18,.,TRBJ1-5,TGTGCCAGCTCACCCCAGGGCTCGGATCAGCCCCAGCATTTT,CASSPQGSDQPQHF
.,TRBV27,.,TRBJ1-6,TGTGCCAGCAGTTACAGCTCCTATAATTCACCCCTCCACTTT,CASSYSSYNSPLHF
.,TRBV7-2,.,TRBJ1-6,TGTGCCAGCAGCTCAGAGGGAAATTCACCCCTCCACTTT,CASSSEGNSPLHF
.,TRBV9,.,TRBJ2-1,TGTGCCAGCAGCGTAGGAGGCTTGGAGAGGGAGCAGTTCTTC,CASSVGGLEREQFF
.,TRBV6-5,.,TRBJ1-1,TGTGCCAGCAGTTACTCTGGGGCGCGGAACACTGAAGCTTTCTTT,CASSYSGARNTEAFF
.,TRBV3-1/TRBV3-2,.,TRBJ2-2,TGTGCCAGCAGCCAACGTGGACGGAGGGGTCCCGGGGAGCTGTTTTTT,CASSQRGRRGPGELFF
once,TRBV19,.,TRBJ2-7,TGTGCCAGTAGTATTAGTTACAGGACCCTAAACTACGAGCAGTACTTC,CASSISYRTLNYEQYF
.,TRBV7-2,.,TRBJ2-1,TGTGCCAGCAGCTTAGATAGCGGAGGTTCCTACAATGAGCAGTTCTTC,CASSLDSGGSYNEQFF
.,TRBV6-4,.,TRBJ1-2,TGTGCCAGCAGTGAATTCCCTGGCGGCCTCTATGGCTACACCTTC,CASSEFPGGLYGYTF
.,TRBV28,.,TRBJ2-3,TGTGCCAGCAGTTCGGGGATAAGCACAGATACGCAGTATTTT,CASSSGISTDTQYF
.,TRBV5-1,TRBD1,TRBJ2-2,TGCGCCAGCAGCATAGACAGGGGAGCCGGGGAGCTGTTTTTT,CASSIDRGAGELFF
.,TRBV6-2/TRBV6-3,.,TRBJ2-1,TGTGCCAGCAGTTACCCTCTCGAGGGGACAACACTATACAATGAGCAGTTCTTC,CASSYPLEGTTLYNEQFF
.,TRBV19,.,TRBJ1-2,TGTGCCAGTAGCGAGGATCCTAACTATGGCTACACCTTC,CASSEDPNYGYTF
.,TRBV3-1/TRBV3-2,TRBD2,TRBJ2-5,TGTGCCAGCAGCCAACGCGGGACTATGCAACAAGAGACCCAGTACTTC,CASSQRGTMQQETQYF
.,TRBV12-3/TRBV12-4,TRBD2,TRBJ2-7,TGTGCCAGTTGCCGGAGGGAGGGCTACGAGCAGTACTTC,CASCRREGYEQYF
.,TRBV6-5,TRBD1,TRBJ2-6,TGTGCCACGGACAGGGGTGGGGCCAACGTCCTGACTTTC,CATDRGGANVLTF
.,TRBV5-5,.,TRBJ2-2,TGTGCCAGCAGCTTCCATGACACCGGGGAGCTGTTTTTT,CASSFHDTGELFF
.,TRBV9,TRBD1,TRBJ1-2,TGTGCCAGCAGCTTGAGGGACAGGCACTATGGCTACACCTTC,CASSLRDRHYGYTF
few,TRBV6-5,.,TRBJ1-3,TGTGCCAGCAGTAATTCAGGGGTCTCTGGAAACACCATATATTTT,CASSNSGVSGNTIYF
.,TRBV6-2/TRBV6-3,TRBD2,TRBJ2-3,TGTGCCAGCAGTTTCCGGACTAGCGGGGGCGCATACACAGATACGCAGTATTTT,CASSFRTSGGAYTDTQYF
.,TRBV10-3,.,TRBJ1-2,TGTGCCATCAGTGGGACAGCTTACTATGGCTACACCTTC,CAISGTAYYGYTF
.,TRBV28,.,TRBJ1-5,TGTGCCACCCTCAGGGATCGCAATCAGCCCCAGCATTTT,CATLRDRNQPQHF
.,TRBV7-2,TRBD1,TRBJ1-2,TGTGCCAGCAGGGTACCGGGACAGGGCTATGGCTACACCTTC,CASRVPGQGYGYTF
.,TRBV13,TRBD1,TRBJ1-5,TGTGCCAGCAGCTTCCGAGGGACAGGGGGCAATCAGCCCCAGCATTTT,CASSFRGTGGNQPQHF
.,TRBV7-6,TRBD1,TRBJ1-2,TGTGCCAGCAGCTTAGCATCCGGGACAGTCTATGGCTACACCTTC,CASSLASGTVYGYTF
.,TRBV19,TRBD2,TRBJ2-5,TGTGCCAGTAGTCCCGGGACTAGCGGTGTGTACCAAGAGACCCAGTACTTC,CASSPGTSGVYQETQYF
.,TRBV7-3,TRBD1,TRBJ2-1,TGTGCCAGCAGCCCGGTGGACAGGAGCTCCTACAATGAGCAGTTCTTC,CASSPVDRSSYNEQFF
.,TRBV18,.,TRBJ2-7,TGTGCCAGCTCATACTACAGGGACTCCTACGAGCAGTACTTC,CASSYYRDSYEQYF
.,TRBV28,.,TRBJ1-1,TGTGCCAGCAGACAAACCTTCACTGAAGCTTTCTTT,CASRQTFTEAFF
.,TRBV3-1/TRBV3-2,TRBD1,TRBJ2-2,TGTGCCAGCAGCCAAGGCAGGGGGCAAGTTGGCACCGGGGAGCTGTTTTTT,CASSQGRGQVGTGELFF
.,TRBV6-1,.,TRBJ2-6,TGTGCCAGCAGTGATCGGGGCTCTGGGGCCAACGTCCTGACTTTC,CASSDRGSGANVLTF
few,TRBV11-2,.,TRBJ1-1,TGTGCCAGCAGCGTAGACAGACGGGGGGACACTGAAGCTTTCTTT,CASSVDRRGDTEAFF
.,TRBV4-1,TRBD2,TRBJ2-4,TGCGCCAGCAGCCAAGAAGCTAGCGGGGGGTTGGCCAAAAACATTCAGTACTTC,CASSQEASGGLAKNIQYF
once,TRBV6-5,TRBD1,TRBJ2-7,TGTGCCAGCAACCCGAGGACAGGGTCTCACGAGCAGTACTTC,CASNPRTGSHEQYF
.,TRBV28,.,TRBJ1-4,TGTGCCAGCAGTGAGCGAGATGAAAAACTGTTTTTT,CASSERDEKLFF
.,TRBV19,TRBD1,TRBJ2-7,TGTGCCAGTAGTGGGACAGGGAGCCACATCCCAGACGAGCAGTACTTC,CASSGTGSHIPDEQYF